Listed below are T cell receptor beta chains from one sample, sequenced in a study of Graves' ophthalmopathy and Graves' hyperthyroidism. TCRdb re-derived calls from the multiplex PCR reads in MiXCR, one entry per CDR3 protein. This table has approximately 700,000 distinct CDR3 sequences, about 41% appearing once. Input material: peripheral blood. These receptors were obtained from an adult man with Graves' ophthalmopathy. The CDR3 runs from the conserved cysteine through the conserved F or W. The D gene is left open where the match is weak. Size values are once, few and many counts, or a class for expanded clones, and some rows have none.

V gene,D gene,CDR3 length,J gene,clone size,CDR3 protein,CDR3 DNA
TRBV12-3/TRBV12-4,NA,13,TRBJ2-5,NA,CASTQGHLGTQYF,TGTGCCAGCACCCAGGGACATCTTGGGACCCAGTACTTC
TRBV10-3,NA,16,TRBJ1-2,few,CASSSAPDSLGHGYTF,TGTGCCAGCTCATCCGCCCCGGACAGTCTCGGACATGGCTACACCTTC
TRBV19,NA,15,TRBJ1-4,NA,CASSTYRATNEKLFF,TGTGCCAGTAGTACGTACAGGGCAACTAATGAAAAACTGTTTTTT
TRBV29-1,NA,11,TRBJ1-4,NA,CSVARGEKLFF,TGCAGCGTTGCCAGGGGCGAAAAACTGTTTTTT
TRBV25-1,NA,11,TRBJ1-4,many,CANPAGEKLFF,TGTGCCAACCCAGCAGGAGAAAAACTGTTTTTT
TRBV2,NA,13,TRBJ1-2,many,CASSVDRPYGYTF,TGTGCCAGCAGTGTTGACAGACCCTATGGCTACACCTTC
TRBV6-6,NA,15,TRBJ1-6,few,CASSEVDSNNSPLHF,TGTGCCAGCAGTGAAGTGGACAGCAATAATTCACCCCTCCACTTT
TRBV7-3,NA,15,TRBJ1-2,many,CASSPNYRGGYGYTF,TGTGCCAGCAGCCCTAACTATCGGGGGGGCTATGGCTACACCTTC
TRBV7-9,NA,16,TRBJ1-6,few,CASSQKGGGLNSPLHF,TGTGCCAGCAGTCAGAAAGGGGGGGGGCTTAACTCACCCCTCCACTTT
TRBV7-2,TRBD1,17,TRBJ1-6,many,CASSLVGPGQGTSPLHF,TGTGCCAGCAGCTTAGTAGGACCGGGACAGGGGACCTCACCCCTCCACTTT
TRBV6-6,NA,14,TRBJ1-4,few,CASSYSPGIEKLFF,TGTGCCAGCAGTTACTCGCCGGGGATTGAAAAACTGTTTTTT
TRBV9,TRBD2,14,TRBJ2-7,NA,CASRQAGGVYEQYF,TGTGCCAGCAGGCAGGCGGGGGGGGTGTACGAGCAGTACTTC
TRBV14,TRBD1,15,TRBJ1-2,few,CASSDRTGGYYGYTF,TGTGCCAGCAGCGACCGGACAGGGGGTTACTATGGCTACACCTTC
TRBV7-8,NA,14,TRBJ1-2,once,CASSFAPSGHGYTF,TGTGCCAGCAGCTTTGCCCCATCAGGGCATGGCTACACCTTC
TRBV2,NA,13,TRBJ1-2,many,CASRGVMVDGYTF,TGTGCCAGCAGGGGGGTTATGGTCGATGGCTACACCTTC
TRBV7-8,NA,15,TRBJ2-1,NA,CASSLGGGGYNEQFF,TGTGCCAGCAGCTTAGGTGGGGGAGGCTACAATGAGCAGTTCTTC
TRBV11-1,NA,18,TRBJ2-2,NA,CAGSTLIQPIDGTGELFF,TGTGCCGGCAGCACATTAATACAGCCAATCGATGGCACCGGGGAGCTGTTTTTT
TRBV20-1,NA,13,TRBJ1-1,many,CSASPGLGTEAFF,TGCAGTGCCTCACCGGGCCTGGGGACTGAAGCTTTCTTT
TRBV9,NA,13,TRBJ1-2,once,CASSVGGQIGYTF,TGTGCCAGCAGCGTAGGAGGACAGATTGGCTACACCTTC
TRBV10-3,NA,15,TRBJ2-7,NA,CASRTPRGDPYEQYF,TGTGCCAGCAGGACCCCTAGGGGGGACCCCTACGAGCAGTACTTC
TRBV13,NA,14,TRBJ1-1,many,CASSSGRSVTEAFF,TGTGCCAGCAGCTCGGGGCGATCCGTCACTGAAGCTTTCTTT
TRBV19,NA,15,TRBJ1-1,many,CASSIAAATGTEAFF,TGTGCCAGTAGTATAGCGGCAGCGACGGGCACTGAAGCTTTCTTT
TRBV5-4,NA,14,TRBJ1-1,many,CASSSQVLNTEAFF,TGTGCCAGCAGCTCACAGGTTCTTAACACTGAAGCTTTCTTT
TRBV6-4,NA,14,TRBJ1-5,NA,CASSEVKGIQPQHF,TGTGCCAGCAGTGAGGTCAAGGGGATTCAGCCCCAGCATTTT
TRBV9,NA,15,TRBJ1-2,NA,CASSVDPRDTHGYTF,TGTGCCAGCAGCGTAGACCCCAGGGACACCCATGGCTACACCTTC
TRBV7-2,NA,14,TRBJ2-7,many,CASSFRDKAYEQYF,TGTGCCAGCAGCTTCCGGGACAAAGCCTACGAGCAGTACTTC
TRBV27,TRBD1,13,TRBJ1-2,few,CASRFRQGGPYTF,TGTGCCAGCAGGTTCCGACAGGGTGGCCCCTACACCTTC
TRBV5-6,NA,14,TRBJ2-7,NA,CASSLGRKAGEQYF,TGTGCCAGCAGCTTGGGCAGAAAGGCCGGGGAGCAGTACTTC
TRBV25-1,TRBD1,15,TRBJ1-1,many,CASSDTGGPNTEAFF,TGTGCCAGCAGTGATACAGGGGGCCCGAACACTGAAGCTTTCTTT
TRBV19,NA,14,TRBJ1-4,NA,CASSIGQTSGKLFF,TGTGCCAGTAGTATAGGACAGACCTCTGGAAAACTGTTTTTT
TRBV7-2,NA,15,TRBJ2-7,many,CASSLRPGQNYEQYF,TGTGCCAGCAGCTTAAGACCTGGACAGAACTACGAGCAGTACTTC
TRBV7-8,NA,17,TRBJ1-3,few,CASSLLPFPTPGSTIYF,TGTGCCAGCAGCTTACTGCCATTCCCCACGCCTGGAAGCACCATATATTTT
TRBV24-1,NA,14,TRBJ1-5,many,CATSDWGANQPQHF,TGTGCCACCAGTGATTGGGGGGCTAATCAGCCCCAGCATTTT
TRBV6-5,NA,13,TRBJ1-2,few,CASSYSGGPGNTF,TGTGCCAGCAGTTACTCGGGGGGGCCCGGCAACACCTTC
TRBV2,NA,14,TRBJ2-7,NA,CASSRRDTNYEQYF,TGTGCCAGCAGCCGCCGGGACACAAACTACGAGCAGTACTTC
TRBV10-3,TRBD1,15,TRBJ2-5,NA,CAISEATGNQETQYF,TGTGCCATCAGTGAGGCGACAGGGAACCAAGAGACCCAGTACTTC
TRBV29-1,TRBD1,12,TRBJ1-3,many,CSAGQGGNTIYF,TGCAGCGCGGGACAGGGTGGAAACACCATATATTTT
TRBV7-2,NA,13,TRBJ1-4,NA,CASSPRENEGLFF,TGTGCCAGCAGCCCTAGGGAAAATGAAGGGCTGTTTTTT
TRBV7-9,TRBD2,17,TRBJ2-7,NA,CASSQDRRAGGFSEQYF,TGTGCCAGCAGCCAAGATCGAAGAGCGGGAGGATTCTCCGAGCAGTACTTC
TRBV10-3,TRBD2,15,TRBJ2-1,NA,CAIRSSSGRGNEQFF,TGTGCCATCAGATCTTCTAGCGGGAGAGGCAATGAGCAGTTCTTC
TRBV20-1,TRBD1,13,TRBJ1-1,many,CSATGDLNTEAFF,TGCAGTGCAACAGGGGATCTGAACACTGAAGCTTTCTTT
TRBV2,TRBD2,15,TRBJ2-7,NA,CASSQWTSGDYEQYF,TGTGCCAGCAGTCAATGGACTAGCGGGGACTACGAGCAGTACTTC
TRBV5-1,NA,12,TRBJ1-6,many,CASSSRDPPLHF,TGCGCCAGCAGCTCCCGGGACCCACCCCTCCACTTT
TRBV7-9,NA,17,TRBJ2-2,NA,CASSFKRAGPNTGELFF,TGTGCCAGCAGTTTTAAGAGGGCGGGTCCGAACACCGGGGAGCTGTTTTTT
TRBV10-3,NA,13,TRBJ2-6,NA,CASTEQGANVLTF,TGTGCCAGCACCGAGCAAGGGGCCAACGTCCTGACTTTC
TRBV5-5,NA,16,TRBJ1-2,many,CASSFLGAGKVYGYTF,TGTGCCAGCAGCTTTCTCGGGGCAGGGAAAGTCTATGGCTACACCTTC
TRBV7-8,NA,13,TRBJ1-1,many,CASGPGPDTEAFF,TGTGCCAGCGGCCCCGGGCCTGACACTGAAGCTTTCTTT
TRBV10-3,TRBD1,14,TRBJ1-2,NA,CAIRTGGANYGYTF,TGTGCCATCAGAACAGGGGGCGCGAACTATGGCTACACCTTC
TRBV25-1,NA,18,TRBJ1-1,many,CASSLTTPRQGMNTEAFF,TGTGCCAGCAGTCTAACAACCCCCCGGCAGGGAATGAACACTGAAGCTTTCTTT
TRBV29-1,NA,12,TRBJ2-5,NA,CSVGGLRETQYF,TGCAGCGTGGGGGGACTCCGAGAGACCCAGTACTTC
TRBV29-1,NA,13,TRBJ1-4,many,CSVGHGPNEKLFF,TGCAGCGTTGGGCACGGTCCTAATGAAAAACTGTTTTTT
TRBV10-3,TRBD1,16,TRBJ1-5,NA,CAISSLTGARGEPQHF,TGTGCCATCAGTTCACTGACAGGGGCGAGAGGGGAGCCCCAGCATTTT
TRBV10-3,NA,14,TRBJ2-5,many,CASSLHGAQETQYF,TGTGCCAGCAGTCTCCACGGGGCCCAAGAGACCCAGTACTTC
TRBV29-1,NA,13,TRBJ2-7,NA,CSVEKQRPYEQYF,TGCAGCGTTGAGAAACAGAGACCCTACGAGCAGTACTTC